The T cell receptor (beta chain) described here comes from a study of T cell responses to AZD1222 COVID-19 vaccine. Study overall: Pooling covered second doses at about 4 or about 12 weeks. Broader study findings: The donor group comprised mostly white British people and more females; the analysis possibly underestimated clonal diversity. Targets within unmutated variant regions were reportedly found for nearly half of spike-specific TCRs.

V was shortened by 5 bases and J by 6 bases, with 23 bases between the two germline ends. The CDR3 extends over 16 amino acids. Looked up from germline, CDR1 is SGHVS and CDR2 is FQNEAQ. Assay: immunoSEQ multiplex PCR; the TCRdb copy retains only in-frame clones and omits some. This sample yields fewer than 200,000 clones, of which 85% to 90% are seen a single time; 1.5% to 2% belongs to the top ten. A note on this clone: Its antigen is as yet unknown.

This clonotype was obtained from an adult in good health. The genes are TRBV7-8 and TRBJ2-7; perhaps TRBD1 as D (6 bases). Sequences were derived from peripheral blood, sampled on day 0 of AZD1222 vaccination. CDR3 sequence: CASSKGVPPQSSEQYF. The CDR3 DNA follows: TGTGCCAGCAGCAAGGGGGTCCCACCCCAATCTAGCGAGCAGTACTTC.